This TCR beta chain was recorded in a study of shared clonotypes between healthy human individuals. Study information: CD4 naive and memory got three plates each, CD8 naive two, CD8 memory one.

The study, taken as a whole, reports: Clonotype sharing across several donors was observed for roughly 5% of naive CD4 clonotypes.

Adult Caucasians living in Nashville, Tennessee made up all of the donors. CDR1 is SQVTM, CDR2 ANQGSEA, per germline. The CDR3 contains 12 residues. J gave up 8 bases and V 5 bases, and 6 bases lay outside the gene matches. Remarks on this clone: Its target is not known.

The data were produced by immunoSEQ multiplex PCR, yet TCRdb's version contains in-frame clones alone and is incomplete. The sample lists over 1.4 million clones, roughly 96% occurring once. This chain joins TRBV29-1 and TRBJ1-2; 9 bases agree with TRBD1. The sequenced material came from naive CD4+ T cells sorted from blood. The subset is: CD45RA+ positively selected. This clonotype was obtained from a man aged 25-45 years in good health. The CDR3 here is CSVLGQGGGYTF. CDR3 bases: TGCAGCGTTCTGGGACAGGGAGGGGGCTACACCTTC.